This T cell receptor (beta chain) was retrieved from a study of monozygotic twins with inflammatory bowel disease. Of note for this clonotype: Its specificity is unknown.

Germline CDR1 is LGHDT and CDR2 is YNNKEL (reference sequence). The CDR3 consists of 19 residues. Regarding the study as a whole: Ultimately, a single strong signal or clonotype associated with IBD was not supported.

TCRdb re-analyzed the 5' RACE reads; it lists each CDR3 protein once, without DNA. This sample's clone table lists roughly 160,000 distinct CDR3 sequences. The source is a human donor with ulcerative colitis or Crohn's disease, or a healthy co-twin of an affected twin (not recorded which). Sequencing was done on a sample of blood. The chain links TRBV3-1 to TRBJ2-3; absent DNA, TCRdb's TRBD2 call cannot be checked. The CDR3 here is CASSQDRASGRTSTDTQYF.